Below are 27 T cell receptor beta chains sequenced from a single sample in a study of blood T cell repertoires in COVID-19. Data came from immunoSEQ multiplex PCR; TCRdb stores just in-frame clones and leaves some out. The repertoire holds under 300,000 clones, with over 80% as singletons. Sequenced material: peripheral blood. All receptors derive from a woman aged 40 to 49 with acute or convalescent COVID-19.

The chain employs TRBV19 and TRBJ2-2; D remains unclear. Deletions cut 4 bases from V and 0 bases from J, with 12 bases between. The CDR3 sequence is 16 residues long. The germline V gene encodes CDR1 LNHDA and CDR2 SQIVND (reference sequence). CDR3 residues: CASSSLTPSNTGELFF. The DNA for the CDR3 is TGTGCCAGTAGTAGCCTGACACCCTCGAACACCGGGGAGCTGTTTTTT.

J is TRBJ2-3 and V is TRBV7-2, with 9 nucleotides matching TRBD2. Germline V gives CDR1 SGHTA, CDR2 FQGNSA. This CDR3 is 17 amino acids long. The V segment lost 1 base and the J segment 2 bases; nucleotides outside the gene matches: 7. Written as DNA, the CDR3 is TGTGCCAGCAGCTTAGTAGCGGGGGCTATAACCACAGATACGCAGTATTTT. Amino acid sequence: CASSLVAGAITTDTQYF.

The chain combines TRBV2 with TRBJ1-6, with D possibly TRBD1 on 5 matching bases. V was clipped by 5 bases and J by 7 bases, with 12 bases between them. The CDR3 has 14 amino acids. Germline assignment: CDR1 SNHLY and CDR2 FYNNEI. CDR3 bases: TGTGCCAGCAGTACCGGGACTCAGAATTCACCCCTCCACTTT. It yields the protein CASSTGTQNSPLHF. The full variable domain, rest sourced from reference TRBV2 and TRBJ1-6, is EPEVTQTPSHQVTQMGQEVILRCVPISNHLYFYWYRQILGQKVEFLVSFYNNEISEKSEIFDDQFSVERPDGSNFTLKIRSTKLEDSAMYFCASSTGTQNSPLHFGNGTRLTVT.

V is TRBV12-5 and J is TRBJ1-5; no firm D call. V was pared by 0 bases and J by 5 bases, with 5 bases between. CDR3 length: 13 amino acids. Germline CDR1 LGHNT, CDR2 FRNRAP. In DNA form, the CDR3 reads TGTGCTAGTGGTTTGGTAACTTATCAGCCCCAGCATTTT. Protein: CASGLVTYQPQHF.

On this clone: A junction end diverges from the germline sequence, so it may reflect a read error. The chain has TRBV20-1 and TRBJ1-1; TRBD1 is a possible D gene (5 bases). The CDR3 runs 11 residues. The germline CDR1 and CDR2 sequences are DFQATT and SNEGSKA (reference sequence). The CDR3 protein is CSVRDAGGAFF. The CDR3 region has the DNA TGCAGTGTTAGAGATGCCGGGGGAGCTTTCTTT.

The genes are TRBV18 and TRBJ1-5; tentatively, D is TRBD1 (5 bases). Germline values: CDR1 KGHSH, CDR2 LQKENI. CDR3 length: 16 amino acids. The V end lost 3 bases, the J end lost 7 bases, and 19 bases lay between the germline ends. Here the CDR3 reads CASSPLIQGRVQPQHF. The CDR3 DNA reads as TGTGCCAGCTCACCTCTCATTCAGGGTAGAGTGCAGCCCCAGCATTTT.

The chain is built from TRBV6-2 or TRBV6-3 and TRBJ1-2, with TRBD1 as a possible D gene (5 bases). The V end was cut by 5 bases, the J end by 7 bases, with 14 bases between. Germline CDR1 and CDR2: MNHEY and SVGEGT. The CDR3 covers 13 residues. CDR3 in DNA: TGTGCCAGCAGTCTCGACAGCTCCAGTGGCTACACCTTC. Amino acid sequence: CASSLDSSSGYTF.

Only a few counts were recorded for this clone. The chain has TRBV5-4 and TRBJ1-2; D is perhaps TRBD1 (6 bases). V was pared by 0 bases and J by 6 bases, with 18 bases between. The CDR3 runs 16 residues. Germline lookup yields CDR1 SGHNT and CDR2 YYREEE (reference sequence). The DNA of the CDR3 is TGTGCCAGCAGCTTGGGGTCTCAGGGGAATGTGGATGGCTACACCTTC. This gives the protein CASSLGSQGNVDGYTF.

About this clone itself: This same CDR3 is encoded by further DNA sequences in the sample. CDR3 residues: CASLQGATDTQYF. The CDR3 DNA sequence: TGTGCCAGTTTACAGGGGGCCACAGATACGCAGTATTTT. The chain couples TRBV25-1 to TRBJ2-3, with 9 positions matching TRBD1. Germline-derived CDR1 and CDR2 are MGHDK and SYGVNS. This CDR3 comprises 13 residues. V shed 9 bases and J 2 bases; nucleotides not matched to a gene: 3.

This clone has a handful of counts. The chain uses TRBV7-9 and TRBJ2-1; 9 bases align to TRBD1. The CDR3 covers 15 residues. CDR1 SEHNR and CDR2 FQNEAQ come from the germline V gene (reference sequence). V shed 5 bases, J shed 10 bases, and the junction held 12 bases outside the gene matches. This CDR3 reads CASSHRDREAGEQFF. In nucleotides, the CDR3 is TGTGCCAGCAGCCACCGGGACAGGGAGGCCGGGGAGCAGTTCTTC.

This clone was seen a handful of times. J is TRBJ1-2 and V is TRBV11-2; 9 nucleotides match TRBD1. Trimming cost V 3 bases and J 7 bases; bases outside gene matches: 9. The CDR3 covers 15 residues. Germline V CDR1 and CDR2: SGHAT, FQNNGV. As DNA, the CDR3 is TGTGCCAGCAGCTTGGCCGGGACAGGGTATCGTGGCTACACCTTC. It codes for CASSLAGTGYRGYTF. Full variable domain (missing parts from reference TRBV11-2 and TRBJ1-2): EAGVAQSPRYKIIEKRQSVAFWCNPISGHATLYWYQQILGQGPKLLIQFQNNGVVDDSQLPKDRFSAERLKGVDSTLKIQPAKLEDSAVYLCASSLAGTGYRGYTFGSGTRLTVV.

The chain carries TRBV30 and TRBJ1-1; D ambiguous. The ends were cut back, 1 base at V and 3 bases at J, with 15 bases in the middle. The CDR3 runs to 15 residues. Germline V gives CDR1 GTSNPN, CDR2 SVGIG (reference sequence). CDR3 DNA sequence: TGTGCCTGGAGTGCCCTATGGGGAGAAGACACTGAAGCTTTCTTT. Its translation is CAWSALWGEDTEAFF.

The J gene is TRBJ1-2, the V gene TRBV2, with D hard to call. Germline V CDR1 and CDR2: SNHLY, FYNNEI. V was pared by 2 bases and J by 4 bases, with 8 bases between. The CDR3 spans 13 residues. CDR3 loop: CASSETGVYGYTF. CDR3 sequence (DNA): TGTGCCAGCAGTGAAACCGGGGTCTATGGCTACACCTTC.

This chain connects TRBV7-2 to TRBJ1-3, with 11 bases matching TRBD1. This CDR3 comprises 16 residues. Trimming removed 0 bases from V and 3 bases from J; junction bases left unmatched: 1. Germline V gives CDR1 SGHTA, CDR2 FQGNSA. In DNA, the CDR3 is TGTGCCAGCAGCTTAGCGGGACAGGGGGTTGGAAACACCATATATTTT. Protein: CASSLAGQGVGNTIYF.

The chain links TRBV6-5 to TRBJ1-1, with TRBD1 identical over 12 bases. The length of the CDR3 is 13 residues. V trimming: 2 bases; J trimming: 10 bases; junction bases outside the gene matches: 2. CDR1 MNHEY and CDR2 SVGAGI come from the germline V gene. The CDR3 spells CASSYRDRGRAFF. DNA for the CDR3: TGTGCCAGCAGTTACCGGGACAGGGGGCGAGCTTTCTTT.

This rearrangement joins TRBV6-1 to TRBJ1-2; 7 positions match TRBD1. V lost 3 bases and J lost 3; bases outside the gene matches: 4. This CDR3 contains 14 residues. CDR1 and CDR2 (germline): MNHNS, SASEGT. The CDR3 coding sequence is TGTGCCAGCAGTGAGACAGGGAGGTACTATGGCTACACCTTC. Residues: CASSETGRYYGYTF.

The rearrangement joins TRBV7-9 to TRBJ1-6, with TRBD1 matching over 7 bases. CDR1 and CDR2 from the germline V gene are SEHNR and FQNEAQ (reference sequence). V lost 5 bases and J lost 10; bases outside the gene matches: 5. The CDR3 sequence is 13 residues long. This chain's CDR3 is CASSGSTGSPLHF. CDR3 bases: TGTGCCAGCAGCGGATCGACAGGGTCACCCCTCCACTTT.

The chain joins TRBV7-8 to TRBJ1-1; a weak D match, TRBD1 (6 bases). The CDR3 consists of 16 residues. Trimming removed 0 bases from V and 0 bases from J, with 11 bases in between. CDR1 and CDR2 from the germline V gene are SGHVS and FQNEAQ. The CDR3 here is CASSLALGQLNTEAFF. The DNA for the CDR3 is TGTGCCAGCAGCTTAGCCCTCGGACAGCTGAACACTGAAGCTTTCTTT.

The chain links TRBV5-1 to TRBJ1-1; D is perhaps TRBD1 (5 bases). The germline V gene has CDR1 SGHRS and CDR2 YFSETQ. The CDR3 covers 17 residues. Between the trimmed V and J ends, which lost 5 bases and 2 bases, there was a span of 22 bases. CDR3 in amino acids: CASSWLGGPTVNTEAFF. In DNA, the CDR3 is TGCGCCAGCAGTTGGCTCGGGGGTCCTACCGTAAACACTGAAGCTTTCTTT.

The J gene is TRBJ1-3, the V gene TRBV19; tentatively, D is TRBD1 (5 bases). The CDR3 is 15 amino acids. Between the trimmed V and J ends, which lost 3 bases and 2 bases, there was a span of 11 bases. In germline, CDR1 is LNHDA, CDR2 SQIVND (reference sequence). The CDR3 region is CASSIEPGTGNTIYF. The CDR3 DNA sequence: TGTGCCAGTAGTATCGAACCAGGGACTGGAAACACCATATATTTT.

CDR3 coding DNA: TGCGCCAGCAGAATTGACTCAATGAACACTGAAGCTTTCTTT. Translation gives CASRIDSMNTEAFF. The chain uses TRBV5-1 and TRBJ1-1; D is uncertain. The V end was cut by 5 bases, the J end by 0 bases, with 11 bases between. Germline V gives CDR1 SGHRS, CDR2 YFSETQ. The length of the CDR3 is 14 residues.

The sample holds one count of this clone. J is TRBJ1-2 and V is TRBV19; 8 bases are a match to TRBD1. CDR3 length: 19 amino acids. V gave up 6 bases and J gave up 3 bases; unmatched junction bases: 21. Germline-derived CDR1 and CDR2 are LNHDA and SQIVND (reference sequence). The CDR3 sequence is CASRIWGTHFRGLDYGYTF. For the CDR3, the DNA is TGTGCCAGTAGGATCTGGGGCACCCACTTCAGGGGGCTCGACTATGGCTACACCTTC.

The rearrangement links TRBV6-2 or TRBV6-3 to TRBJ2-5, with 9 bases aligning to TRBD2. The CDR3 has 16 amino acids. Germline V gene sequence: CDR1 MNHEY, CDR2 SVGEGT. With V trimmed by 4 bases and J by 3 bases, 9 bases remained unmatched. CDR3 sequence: CASSFAALAGKETQYF. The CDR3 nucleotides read TGTGCCAGCAGTTTCGCCGCTCTAGCGGGGAAAGAGACCCAGTACTTC.

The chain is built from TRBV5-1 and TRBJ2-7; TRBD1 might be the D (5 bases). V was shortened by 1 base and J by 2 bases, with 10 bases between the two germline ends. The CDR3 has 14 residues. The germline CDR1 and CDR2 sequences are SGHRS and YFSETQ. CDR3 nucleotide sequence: TGCGCCAGCAGCTTGAGGGGCCCACCCTACGAGCAGTACGTC. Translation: CASSLRGPPYEQYV.

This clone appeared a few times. CDR3 residues: CASSMRGDGGDGYTF. As DNA, the CDR3 is TGTGCCAGTAGTATGAGAGGGGACGGCGGGGATGGCTACACCTTC. This chain joins TRBV19 and TRBJ1-2; TRBD1 might be the D (5 bases). Trimming removed 3 bases from V and 6 bases from J, with 17 bases in between. Germline assignment: CDR1 LNHDA and CDR2 SQIVND (reference sequence). The CDR3 covers 15 residues.

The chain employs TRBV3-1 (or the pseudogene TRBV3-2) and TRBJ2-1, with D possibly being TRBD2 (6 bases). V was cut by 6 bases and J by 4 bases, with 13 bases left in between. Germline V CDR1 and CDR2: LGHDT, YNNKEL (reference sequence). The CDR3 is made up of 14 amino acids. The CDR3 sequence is CASSLNGGYNEQFF. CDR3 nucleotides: TGTGCCAGCAGTCTTAATGGGGGGTACAATGAGCAGTTCTTC.

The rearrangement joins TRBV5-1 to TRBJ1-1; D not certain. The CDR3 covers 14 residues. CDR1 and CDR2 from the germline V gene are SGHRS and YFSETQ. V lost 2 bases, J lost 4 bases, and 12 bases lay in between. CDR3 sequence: CASSFVQESTEAFF. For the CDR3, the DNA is TGCGCCAGCAGCTTTGTCCAGGAATCCACTGAAGCTTTCTTT. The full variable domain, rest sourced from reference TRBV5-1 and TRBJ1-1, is KAGVTQTPRYLIKTRGQQVTLSCSPISGHRSVSWYQQTPGQGLQFLFEYFSETQRNKGNFPGRFSGRQFSNSRSEMNVSTLELGDSALYLCASSFVQESTEAFFGQGTRLTVV.